These T cell receptor beta chains were read from a single sample in a study of tumor-infiltrating lymphocytes in primary liver carcinoma. TCRdb recomputed calls from the multiplex PCR reads with MiXCR, one row per CDR3 protein. The sample has roughly 100,000 distinct CDR3 sequences, roughly four fifths seen once. The sequenced material came from liver tumor tissue from sampling region 3. The receptors were sampled from a man aged 35 to 55 with primary liver carcinoma and hepatitis B virus infection. The CDR3 runs from the conserved cysteine through the conserved F or W. Fields, in order: D gene, clone size, J gene, V gene, CDR3 DNA, CDR3 protein. D genes are given only for firm matches. Not all rows give a size; the values are once, few, many and, for expanded clones, a class.

d_gene: .; abundance: many; j_gene: TRBJ2-2; v_gene: TRBV5-4; CDR3nt: TGTGCCAGCAGCCCTAGTAGGTCGCCCGGGGAGCTGTTTTTT; CDR3aa: CASSPSRSPGELFF
d_gene: .; abundance: .; j_gene: TRBJ2-7; v_gene: TRBV10-2; CDR3nt: TGCGCCAGCAACCGGGGCAGGGGTATCGACGAGCGGTACTTC; CDR3aa: CASNRGRGIDERYF
d_gene: .; abundance: .; j_gene: TRBJ2-3; v_gene: TRBV6-2/TRBV6-3; CDR3nt: TGTGCCAGCTGTTCGCCCCGGGAGTTCGAAGCGCAGTATTTT; CDR3aa: CASCSPREFEAQYF
d_gene: TRBD1; abundance: large; j_gene: TRBJ2-1; v_gene: TRBV4-2; CDR3nt: TGTGCCAGCAGCCACGCCGGGGGACAGGGGAACAATGAGCAGTTCTTC; CDR3aa: CASSHAGGQGNNEQFF
d_gene: TRBD2; abundance: few; j_gene: TRBJ2-5; v_gene: TRBV11-2; CDR3nt: TGTGCCGGCAGCTTAAGACTAGCTGGTGACTCGAGCGAGACCCAGTATTTC; CDR3aa: CAGSLRLAGDSSETQYF
d_gene: TRBD1; abundance: few; j_gene: TRBJ1-6; v_gene: TRBV6-6; CDR3nt: TGTGCCAGCAGTTTAGGGACAGTGGGCAATTCACCCCTCCATTTT; CDR3aa: CASSLGTVGNSPLHF
d_gene: .; abundance: .; j_gene: TRBJ2-7; v_gene: TRBV11-1; CDR3nt: TGTGCCAGGAGGGGGAAGCGATCATACGAGCAATACTTC; CDR3aa: CARRGKRSYEQYF
d_gene: TRBD1; abundance: .; j_gene: TRBJ2-5; v_gene: TRBV28; CDR3nt: TGTGCCAGCAGCCTCCATAGGGGGCACCAAGAGACCCAGTACTTC; CDR3aa: CASSLHRGHQETQYF
d_gene: TRBD2; abundance: many; j_gene: TRBJ2-1; v_gene: TRBV5-1; CDR3nt: TGCGCCAGCAGCCAGGGACTAGCGGGAGTAAGTGAGCAGTTCTTC; CDR3aa: CASSQGLAGVSEQFF
d_gene: .; abundance: .; j_gene: TRBJ2-6; v_gene: TRBV29-1; CDR3nt: TGCAGCATTGGTAGAGGGGAACCATCTGGGGCCAACGTCCTGACTTTC; CDR3aa: CSIGRGEPSGANVLTF
d_gene: TRBD2; abundance: few; j_gene: TRBJ2-4; v_gene: TRBV11-3; CDR3nt: TGTGCCAGCAACTTTCCCAGGACTAGCGCGACCAAAAACATTCAATACTTC; CDR3aa: CASNFPRTSATKNIQYF
d_gene: .; abundance: .; j_gene: TRBJ2-3; v_gene: TRBV28; CDR3nt: TGTGCCAGCGTAGTGTACCTTGATTCTGATACGCAGTATTTT; CDR3aa: CASVVYLDSDTQYF
d_gene: .; abundance: once; j_gene: TRBJ2-5; v_gene: TRBV6-1; CDR3nt: TGTGCCAGCTGGGGCACGCGGGCTAAGGTGGAGACCCAGTATTTC; CDR3aa: CASWGTRAKVETQYF
d_gene: .; abundance: few; j_gene: TRBJ2-2; v_gene: TRBV29-1; CDR3nt: TGCAGCGTCCTTGATCCGGGACCAACCGGGGAGCTGTTTTTT; CDR3aa: CSVLDPGPTGELFF
d_gene: .; abundance: .; j_gene: TRBJ2-3; v_gene: TRBV10-3; CDR3nt: TGTGCCATCAGTGACAGTCGGGGCACAGATACGCAGTATTTT; CDR3aa: CAISDSRGTDTQYF
d_gene: .; abundance: .; j_gene: TRBJ1-1; v_gene: TRBV19; CDR3nt: TGTGCCAGTGGTATCTGGGGGCTGCACACTGAAGCTTTCTTT; CDR3aa: CASGIWGLHTEAFF
d_gene: .; abundance: many; j_gene: TRBJ2-1; v_gene: TRBV6-2/TRBV6-3; CDR3nt: TGTGCCAGCACCCTGGAGGGGGTTGGTGAGCAGTTCTTC; CDR3aa: CASTLEGVGEQFF
d_gene: .; abundance: .; j_gene: TRBJ1-4; v_gene: TRBV18; CDR3nt: TGTGCCAGCTTAGCACCGGGATCTAATGAAAAACTGTTTTTT; CDR3aa: CASLAPGSNEKLFF
d_gene: TRBD2; abundance: .; j_gene: TRBJ2-3; v_gene: TRBV7-8; CDR3nt: TGTACCAGCAGCGCGGGAGATACACAGTATTTT; CDR3aa: CTSSAGDTQYF
d_gene: .; abundance: once; j_gene: TRBJ1-6; v_gene: TRBV4-2; CDR3nt: TGTGCCAACAGCCAAGAGGGGTCAGGAGGAGATTCACACCTCCACTTT; CDR3aa: CANSQEGSGGDSHLHF
d_gene: .; abundance: .; j_gene: TRBJ1-5; v_gene: TRBV6-1; CDR3nt: TGTGCCACTCAGGGCCTTTCGAATCAGCCCCAGCGTTTT; CDR3aa: CATQGLSNQPQRF
d_gene: .; abundance: .; j_gene: TRBJ2-5; v_gene: TRBV5-6; CDR3nt: TGTGCCAGGAGCTCAGGGCGACAGGCTCTGCCCCAGTACTTC; CDR3aa: CARSSGRQALPQYF
d_gene: .; abundance: once; j_gene: TRBJ2-1; v_gene: TRBV4-1; CDR3nt: TGCACCAGCAGCCAAGCGGGTTTAGTAAGTGAGCAGTTTTTC; CDR3aa: CTSSQAGLVSEQFF
d_gene: .; abundance: .; j_gene: TRBJ2-1; v_gene: TRBV11-3; CDR3nt: TGTGCCAGGAGCTTAAATGCCGATGAGGAGTTCTTC; CDR3aa: CARSLNADEEFF
d_gene: TRBD2; abundance: .; j_gene: TRBJ2-7; v_gene: TRBV5-1; CDR3nt: TGCGCTAACAGCTTGTCACTAGCGGGAGTCAACGAGCAGTACTTC; CDR3aa: CANSLSLAGVNEQYF
d_gene: .; abundance: once; j_gene: TRBJ1-5; v_gene: TRBV11-2; CDR3nt: TGTGCCAACAGCTTAGTAGGGGTAACAGGCAGTAATCAGCCCCAGCATTTT; CDR3aa: CANSLVGVTGSNQPQHF
d_gene: .; abundance: .; j_gene: TRBJ1-3; v_gene: TRBV6-1; CDR3nt: TGTGCCAGCAGTGATCTGTTAGGGACCACCTCTGGAAGCACCATATATTTT; CDR3aa: CASSDLLGTTSGSTIYF
d_gene: .; abundance: .; j_gene: TRBJ2-2; v_gene: TRBV11-1; CDR3nt: TGTGCCAGCAGCCATACAGGATCTTTGTCCGGGGAGCTGTTTTTT; CDR3aa: CASSHTGSLSGELFF
d_gene: TRBD1; abundance: once; j_gene: TRBJ1-1; v_gene: TRBV4-1; CDR3nt: TGCGCCAGCAGCCTCGGGACAGGGGCCCTAGACACTGAAGCTTTCTTT; CDR3aa: CASSLGTGALDTEAFF
d_gene: .; abundance: few; j_gene: TRBJ2-3; v_gene: TRBV29-1; CDR3nt: TGCAGCGTTATACCAGCGGGTATAGATACGCAGTATTTT; CDR3aa: CSVIPAGIDTQYF
d_gene: .; abundance: once; j_gene: TRBJ1-4; v_gene: TRBV5-1; CDR3nt: TGCGCTAGCAGCTTGGATGACCGACCGAATGAAAAACTGTTTTTT; CDR3aa: CASSLDDRPNEKLFF
d_gene: .; abundance: few; j_gene: TRBJ1-1; v_gene: TRBV19; CDR3nt: TGTGCCAGTAGTATCTGGGGGTTGAACACTGAAGCTTTCTTT; CDR3aa: CASSIWGLNTEAFF
d_gene: TRBD2; abundance: many; j_gene: TRBJ2-3; v_gene: TRBV11-2; CDR3nt: TGTGCCAGCAGCTCGGGACTAGCGGGAGTGTTGGATACGCAGTATTTT; CDR3aa: CASSSGLAGVLDTQYF
d_gene: .; abundance: .; j_gene: TRBJ2-7; v_gene: TRBV7-2; CDR3nt: TGTGCCAGCAGCTCGGTGACGGTGGGAGGCTACGAGCAGTACTTC; CDR3aa: CASSSVTVGGYEQYF
d_gene: TRBD2; abundance: .; j_gene: TRBJ2-7; v_gene: TRBV6-5; CDR3nt: TGTGACAGCAGTACCGCGGGAGTCGGGCTCGAGCAGTATTTC; CDR3aa: CDSSTAGVGLEQYF
d_gene: .; abundance: .; j_gene: TRBJ1-4; v_gene: TRBV6-6; CDR3nt: TGTGCCAGCAGTTACGGGGACGAGAATGAAAGACTGTTTTTT; CDR3aa: CASSYGDENERLFF
d_gene: TRBD1; abundance: .; j_gene: TRBJ2-1; v_gene: TRBV6-2/TRBV6-3; CDR3nt: TGTGCCAGCGGTTACGTGGATGGGACAGGGAACGATGAGCAGTTCTTC; CDR3aa: CASGYVDGTGNDEQFF
d_gene: TRBD1; abundance: .; j_gene: TRBJ2-1; v_gene: TRBV6-4; CDR3nt: TGTGCCAGCAGTGACTCGACAGGGGGCCACAATGAGCAGTTCTTC; CDR3aa: CASSDSTGGHNEQFF
d_gene: TRBD2; abundance: .; j_gene: TRBJ2-1; v_gene: TRBV24-1; CDR3nt: TGTGCCACCAATGATCACCAGGGAACTAGCGAGAGAATCAATGAGCAGTTCTTC; CDR3aa: CATNDHQGTSERINEQFF
d_gene: TRBD1; abundance: .; j_gene: TRBJ2-2; v_gene: TRBV5-6; CDR3nt: TGTGCCAGCAGCGTACCGGGACAGGGAAAGACCGGGGAGCTGTTTTTT; CDR3aa: CASSVPGQGKTGELFF
d_gene: .; abundance: .; j_gene: TRBJ2-1; v_gene: TRBV5-4; CDR3nt: TGCGTCAGCAGCCCCGCGGGCAGCTACAATGAGCGGTTCTTC; CDR3aa: CVSSPAGSYNERFF
d_gene: TRBD1; abundance: .; j_gene: TRBJ1-5; v_gene: TRBV6-2/TRBV6-3; CDR3nt: TGTGCCAGCAGCCTAACAGGGGCCAGCAATCGGCACCAGCATTTT; CDR3aa: CASSLTGASNRHQHF
d_gene: TRBD2; abundance: .; j_gene: TRBJ2-1; v_gene: TRBV5-1; CDR3nt: TGCGCCAGCTCTCTTCTAGCGGGATGTTATGCGCAGTTCTTC; CDR3aa: CASSLLAGCYAQFF
d_gene: .; abundance: .; j_gene: TRBJ1-5; v_gene: TRBV29-1; CDR3nt: TGCAGCGCCGGAGAGGCAGCGAATCAGCCTCAGCATTTT; CDR3aa: CSAGEAANQPQHF
d_gene: TRBD1; abundance: .; j_gene: TRBJ2-5; v_gene: TRBV5-1; CDR3nt: TGCGCCAACAGCCAGACAGGGGGAGAACAAGAGACCCAGTATTTC; CDR3aa: CANSQTGGEQETQYF
d_gene: .; abundance: .; j_gene: TRBJ2-1; v_gene: TRBV4-2; CDR3nt: TGTGCCAGCAGCCATGCCGGGGGACACAGGAACAATGAGCAGTTCTTC; CDR3aa: CASSHAGGHRNNEQFF
d_gene: .; abundance: .; j_gene: TRBJ2-5; v_gene: TRBV4-1; CDR3nt: TGCGCCAACAGCCTACTTCCGGGACGGCAAGAGACCCAGTACTTC; CDR3aa: CANSLLPGRQETQYF
d_gene: TRBD2; abundance: .; j_gene: TRBJ2-1; v_gene: TRBV5-1; CDR3nt: TGCGCCAGTAGCGCTGCGGGAGGTTACAATGAGAAGTTCTTC; CDR3aa: CASSAAGGYNEKFF
d_gene: .; abundance: .; j_gene: TRBJ2-1; v_gene: TRBV6-6; CDR3nt: TGTGGCAGCAGTTACTCGATCGGGCACAATGAGCAGTTCTTC; CDR3aa: CGSSYSIGHNEQFF
d_gene: .; abundance: .; j_gene: TRBJ2-7; v_gene: TRBV6-5; CDR3nt: TGTGCCACCTCCCGTGTGAGTAGGGTTTACGAGCAGTACTTC; CDR3aa: CATSRVSRVYEQYF
d_gene: .; abundance: once; j_gene: TRBJ2-6; v_gene: TRBV12-3/TRBV12-4; CDR3nt: TGTCCCAGCAGTCGGACCCGACTAGTCCCCGGCCGGGCCTCAGGGGCCAACGTCCTGACTTTC; CDR3aa: CPSSRTRLVPGRASGANVLTF
d_gene: .; abundance: once; j_gene: TRBJ2-1; v_gene: TRBV11-2; CDR3nt: TGTACCAGCAGCCGACTAAACCCCGAGGTTACCGATGAGCAGTTCTTC; CDR3aa: CTSSRLNPEVTDEQFF
d_gene: TRBD1; abundance: .; j_gene: TRBJ1-1; v_gene: TRBV4-1; CDR3nt: TGCGCCGGTAACCACCCGGGACAGTTGAACACTGAAGCTTTCTTT; CDR3aa: CAGNHPGQLNTEAFF
d_gene: .; abundance: .; j_gene: TRBJ2-2; v_gene: TRBV12-3/TRBV12-4; CDR3nt: TGTGTCAGCAGTTCCCGGAGGGACCTATTTTTT; CDR3aa: CVSSSRRDLFF
d_gene: .; abundance: .; j_gene: TRBJ2-1; v_gene: TRBV10-2; CDR3nt: TGTGCCAACAGTGAGTCGACTCGGGGTCAGGGCTTC; CDR3aa: CANSESTRGQGF
d_gene: .; abundance: .; j_gene: TRBJ2-2; v_gene: TRBV11-3; CDR3nt: TGCGCCAGCAGCCTAGGCCTAGCGAGAACCGGGGAGCTGTTTTTT; CDR3aa: CASSLGLARTGELFF
d_gene: .; abundance: .; j_gene: TRBJ2-2; v_gene: TRBV6-6; CDR3nt: TGTGCCAGCAGTTTGCCGGGACATGGGGGAACCGGGGAGCTGTTATTT; CDR3aa: CASSLPGHGGTGELLF
d_gene: .; abundance: .; j_gene: TRBJ1-1; v_gene: TRBV29-1; CDR3nt: TGCACCGTTGGATACGGGTGGGGTGTGAACACTGAAGCTTTCTTT; CDR3aa: CTVGYGWGVNTEAFF
d_gene: TRBD2; abundance: .; j_gene: TRBJ2-3; v_gene: TRBV5-4; CDR3nt: TGTGCCAACAACTTGCTCGCGGGAGAGCCCACAGATACGCAGTATTTT; CDR3aa: CANNLLAGEPTDTQYF
d_gene: .; abundance: .; j_gene: TRBJ2-7; v_gene: TRBV6-1; CDR3nt: TGTGCCAGCAGTGACGGCCCGTTAAGCTACGAGAAGTACTTC; CDR3aa: CASSDGPLSYEKYF